These T cell receptor beta chains were read from a single sample in a study of molecular identifiers for immune sequencing clone quantification. TCRdb re-analysed the PCR reads in MiXCR, keeping a single row per CDR3 protein. Counted here are approximately 100,000 distinct CDR3 sequences, roughly a third occurring once; the ten biggest clones make up around 4.2%. Sequenced material: naive CD8+ T cells from blood, with Jurkat cell RNA spiked in. Every receptor here comes from a human donor in good health. Some libraries in this study had Jurkat cell RNA spiked in. Both conserved end residues are part of each CDR3. Fields, in order: J gene, D gene, clone size, V gene, CDR3 DNA, CDR3 protein. The D gene is left open where the match is weak. Size tells how often a clone was seen (once, few, many) or the class of an expanded clone, and some rows leave it out.

TRBJ1-5 - - TRBV12-3/TRBV12-4 TGTGCCAGCAGGGGCCCTGGACATCAGCCCCAGCATTTT CASRGPGHQPQHF
TRBJ2-1 - many TRBV12-3/TRBV12-4 TGTGCCAGCAGTCCTCCGGGGTCATCTGGGCAGTTCTTC CASSPPGSSGQFF
TRBJ2-1 - many TRBV5-6 TGTGCCAGCAGCTCGCACTGGGGCTCCTACAATGAGCAGTTCTTC CASSSHWGSYNEQFF
TRBJ2-7 - few TRBV28 TGTGCCAGCAGTTTCCGGACAGCCCCTATCCTAGCCTACGAGCAGTACTTC CASSFRTAPILAYEQYF
TRBJ2-5 - many TRBV5-4 TGTGCCAGCAGCTTAGAGGGGTGGCAAGAGACCCAGTACTTC CASSLEGWQETQYF
TRBJ1-4 TRBD1 - TRBV7-2 TGTGCCAGCAGCGACGGGACAGGGATCGAAAAACTGTTTTTT CASSDGTGIEKLFF
TRBJ2-3 - - TRBV4-3 TGCGCCAGCAGCGAAGACAAGACAGATACGCAGTATTTT CASSEDKTDTQYF
TRBJ2-7 - - TRBV27 TGTGCCAGCAGTTTGGTACCCGGGGGCTACGAGCAGTACTTC CASSLVPGGYEQYF
TRBJ2-7 - - TRBV18 TGTGCCAGCTCCCCTCGGGACGGGCTTTCTTACGAGCAGTACTTC CASSPRDGLSYEQYF
TRBJ1-5 - few TRBV4-3 TGCGCCAGCAGCCATGACTCTGCGGGTTATCAGCCCCAGCATTTT CASSHDSAGYQPQHF
TRBJ1-1 - many TRBV6-6 TGTGCCAGCAGTTACGCTAGCTACATCGGCACTGAAGCTTTCTTT CASSYASYIGTEAFF
TRBJ2-2 - - TRBV12-3/TRBV12-4 TGTGCCAGCAGTTTGGGATTTCGCGGGGAGCTGTTTTTT CASSLGFRGELFF
TRBJ1-1 - few TRBV5-6 TGTGCCAGCAGCCCCGGGACAATGAACACTGAAGCTTTCTTT CASSPGTMNTEAFF
TRBJ2-7 - - TRBV9 TGTGCCAGCAGCGTAGTAGGGGGGGACCGGAGCGAGCAGTACTTC CASSVVGGDRSEQYF
TRBJ1-2 - few TRBV29-1 TGCAGCGTTGAAGATCGTCACAGGGAGGAAGGCTACACCTTC CSVEDRHREEGYTF
TRBJ2-1 - - TRBV20-1 TGCAGTGCTAGGGACACCGATAGTTGGGGTGAGCAGTTCTTC CSARDTDSWGEQFF
TRBJ2-2 - few TRBV6-5 TGTGCCAGCAGTTACTCGAGGTGGAATCCCGGGGAGCTGTTTTTT CASSYSRWNPGELFF
TRBJ2-7 - few TRBV20-1 TGCAGTGCTCGACAGTTTTTCAAATACGAGCAGTACTTC CSARQFFKYEQYF
TRBJ2-5 - many TRBV6-5 TGTGCCAGCAACCCAGCGTGGCGGGACCAAGAGACCCAGTACTTC CASNPAWRDQETQYF
TRBJ2-2 TRBD1 few TRBV7-3 TGTGCCAGCAGCCCGGGACAGGGCCACACCGGGGAGCTGTTTTTT CASSPGQGHTGELFF
TRBJ2-7 - - TRBV12-3/TRBV12-4 TGTGCCAGCAGTTTCCCGGGGGGCGAGCAGAACTTC CASSFPGGEQNF
TRBJ1-1 - - TRBV20-1 TGCAGTGCTAGGATCGGCCAGAACACTGAAGCTATCTTT CSARIGQNTEAIF
TRBJ1-4 - many TRBV7-9 TGTGCCAGCAGCAGCCCGTACCCAACTAATGAAAAACTGTTTTTT CASSSPYPTNEKLFF
TRBJ2-3 - - TRBV28 TGTGCCAGCAGTCCCACGGTGCCCTTCACAGATACGCAGTATTTT CASSPTVPFTDTQYF
TRBJ1-1 - - TRBV12-3/TRBV12-4 TGTGCCAGCAGTTTATATTGGGGCCACAACACTGAAGCTTTCTTT CASSLYWGHNTEAFF
TRBJ1-1 - few TRBV7-9 TGTGCCAGCAGCCCTACTCTGGGGAACACTGAAGCTTTCTTT CASSPTLGNTEAFF
TRBJ2-3 - - TRBV20-1 TGCAGTGCTACATCCCTTGAAGGGATTGATACGCAGTATTTT CSATSLEGIDTQYF
TRBJ1-1 - few TRBV5-6 TGTGCCAGCAGCTCCAAGGTGACTGAAGCTTTCTTT CASSSKVTEAFF
TRBJ2-2 - - TRBV3-2 TGTGCCAGCCCGGGACAGGGTCTCGCCGGGGAGCTGTTTTTT CASPGQGLAGELFF
TRBJ1-4 - - TRBV12-3/TRBV12-4 TGTGCCAGCAGTTGGGGTATGGGGCAGAGTTATGAAAAACTGATTTTT CASSWGMGQSYEKLIF
TRBJ2-7 - few TRBV29-1 TGCAGCGTTCAAGGGGCCGACTCCTACGAGCAGTACTTC CSVQGADSYEQYF
TRBJ1-5 - many TRBV12-3/TRBV12-4 TGTGCCAGCAGTGCCGCGGAGCAGCCCCAGCATTTT CASSAAEQPQHF
TRBJ1-2 - many TRBV6-5 TGTGCCAGCACCGACAGAATTTTCCTTGGCTACACCTTC CASTDRIFLGYTF
TRBJ2-3 - many TRBV7-2 TGTGCCAGCAGCTTTGGGCTAGCCGATACGCAGTATTTT CASSFGLADTQYF
TRBJ2-1 - few TRBV10-3 TGTGCCATCAGTGAGTCAATAGACATCTCCAATGAGCAGTTCTTC CAISESIDISNEQFF
TRBJ2-5 - few TRBV7-9 TGTGCCAGCAGCCAAGAGGCCAGGTACCAAGAGACCCAGTACTTC CASSQEARYQETQYF
TRBJ2-3 - many TRBV28 TGTGCCAGCAGTCAGGACAGTAGCACAGATACGCAGTATTTT CASSQDSSTDTQYF
TRBJ2-3 - few TRBV28 TGTGCCAGCAGTTTCCTTGTTGATACGCAGTATTTT CASSFLVDTQYF
TRBJ2-3 TRBD2 - TRBV9 TGTGCCAGCAGCGTTGGAGCGGGAGAAAAGTGGAACACAGATACGCAGTATTTT CASSVGAGEKWNTDTQYF
TRBJ2-5 - - TRBV10-2 TGCGCCAGCATGTGGGGTCTGGGAGTAGAGACCCAGTACTTC CASMWGLGVETQYF
TRBJ2-7 - many TRBV14 TGTGCCAGCAGCCGGGGCTACGAGCAGTACTTC CASSRGYEQYF
TRBJ2-3 TRBD2 - TRBV20-1 TGCAGTGCTAGTGCGGGAGACTCTGCAGATACGCAGTATTTT CSASAGDSADTQYF
TRBJ2-7 TRBD2 few TRBV6-5 TGTGCCAGCTCCTATCGGGAGGGGATCTACGAGCAGTACTTC CASSYREGIYEQYF
TRBJ2-5 - few TRBV28 TGTGCCAGCAGTGAGTTAGCGGTGGGGTACCAAGAGACCCAGTACTTC CASSELAVGYQETQYF
TRBJ2-7 - many TRBV11-2 TGTGCCAGCAGCTTAGATCCGAACTACGAGCAGTACTTC CASSLDPNYEQYF
TRBJ1-5 - - TRBV12-3/TRBV12-4 TGTGCCAGCAGTGGCCGTGTTCAGCCCCAGCATTTT CASSGRVQPQHF
TRBJ2-3 - many TRBV14 TGTGCCAGCAGCCAAAGATTCACAGATACGCAGTATTTT CASSQRFTDTQYF
TRBJ1-5 TRBD1 few TRBV20-1 TGCAGTGCGTGGACAGGGACCAAATATAGCAATCAGCCCCAGCATTTT CSAWTGTKYSNQPQHF
TRBJ1-1 TRBD1 - TRBV6-5 TGTGCCAGCAGTCAAGACAGGGGATTGAACACTGAAGCTTTCTTT CASSQDRGLNTEAFF
TRBJ1-2 - medium-sized TRBV4-1 TGCGCCAGCAGCCTTCACCGCGTGGCGCAGGCTCATGGTGGCTACACCTTC CASSLHRVAQAHGGYTF
TRBJ2-1 - few TRBV21-1 TGTGCCAGCAGCAAAGTGGAAGTAGCGGGAGGTCTTTACAATGAGCAGTTCTTC CASSKVEVAGGLYNEQFF
TRBJ2-7 - - TRBV6-6 TGTGCCAGCAGTTACTCGACAGACGAGCAGTACTTC CASSYSTDEQYF
TRBJ2-7 TRBD2 many TRBV7-2 TGTGCCAGCAGCTTCCCCTCCCTAGCGGCGAGGGACGAGCAGTACTTC CASSFPSLAARDEQYF
TRBJ1-5 TRBD1 - TRBV7-8 TGTGCCAGCAGCTCTGGACAGGGGGTCTCTCAGCCCCAGCATTTT CASSSGQGVSQPQHF
TRBJ2-7 TRBD2 few TRBV19 TGTGCCAGTAGTGTGACTAGCGTTGCCTACGAGCAGTACTTC CASSVTSVAYEQYF
TRBJ2-7 - - TRBV20-1 TGCAGTGCCCGAAACCGACGGGTCTCCTACGAGCAGTACTTC CSARNRRVSYEQYF
TRBJ1-5 TRBD1 - TRBV25-1 TGTGCCACCCCGGGACAGGGGTATAATCAGCCCCAGCATTTT CATPGQGYNQPQHF
TRBJ1-5 - few TRBV27 TGTGCCAGCAGTTTACATTCAGGGACTCAGCCCCAGCATTTT CASSLHSGTQPQHF
TRBJ2-7 - many TRBV25-1 TGTGCCAGCAGTCAACCGGGACAATTTCTTGGCGAGCAGTACTTC CASSQPGQFLGEQYF
TRBJ2-7 - few TRBV7-9 TGTGCCAGCAGCTTCGCCGTCGGGGGTGAGAGGGTCTACGAGCAGTACTTC CASSFAVGGERVYEQYF